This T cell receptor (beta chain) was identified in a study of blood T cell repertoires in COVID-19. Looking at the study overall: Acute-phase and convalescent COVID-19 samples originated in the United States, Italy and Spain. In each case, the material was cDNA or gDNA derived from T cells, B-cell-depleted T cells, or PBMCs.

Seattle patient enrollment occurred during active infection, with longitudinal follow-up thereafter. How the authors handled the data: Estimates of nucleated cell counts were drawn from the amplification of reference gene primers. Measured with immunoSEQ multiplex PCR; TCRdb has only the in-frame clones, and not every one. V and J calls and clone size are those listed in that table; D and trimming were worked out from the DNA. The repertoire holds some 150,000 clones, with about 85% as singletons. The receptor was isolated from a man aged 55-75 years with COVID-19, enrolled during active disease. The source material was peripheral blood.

The CDR3 bases are TGCGCCAGCAGCTTGGGCGACAGCGACGAGCAGTACTTC. It is translated as CASSLGDSDEQYF. The V gene is TRBV5-1, the J gene TRBJ2-7, with D perhaps TRBD1 (5 bases). The V end lost 0 bases, the J end lost 5 bases, and 9 bases lay between the germline ends. Germline V gene sequence: CDR1 SGHRS, CDR2 YFSETQ. CDR3 length: 13 amino acids.